Listed here is a single T cell receptor beta chain. Its antigen is as yet unknown. The sample belongs to a study of regulatory T cells in long-lasting Graves disease. Notes on the study in general: TRBV28, TRBJ1-2 and TRBJ2-5 were favored in persistent disease. TCR diversity was lower in persistent Graves' patients (versus newly diagnosed ones).

With iRepertoire HTBI primers and Arm-PCR of CDR3 regions, TCR beta libraries were built. TCRdb reprocessed the multiplex PCR reads via MiXCR and lists one record per CDR3 protein. This sample yields about 450,000 distinct CDR3 sequences, of which about a sixth are seen a single time; over 8.5% belongs to the top ten. The time point is: newly diagnosed GD, antithyroid drugs for less than 3 months. The TCR library was prepared using RNA isolated from PBMCs. V was clipped by 4 bases and J by 0 bases, with 8 bases between them. CDR3 length: 13 residues. CDR1 and CDR2 (germline): DFQATT, SNEGSKA (reference sequence). These data also formed part of another study, on T cells in Graves' hyperthyroidism and ophthalmopathy. That report adds: In the first-round RT-PCR of the TCR CDR3, the HTBI primer set was used. The model identified upcoming ophthalmopathy a median about 6.5 months ahead of onset.

J is TRBJ2-3 and V is TRBV20-1; no clear D. This sequence was found in a woman aged 30 to 39 with Graves disease. The sequencing used peripheral blood mononuclear cells (PBMCs), collected at new diagnosis, from a patient treated with antithyroid drugs. The CDR3 protein is CSANFISTDTQYF. As DNA, the CDR3 is TGCAGTGCTAATTTTATCAGCACAGATACGCAGTATTTT.